Each of the 2 T cell receptor beta chains below was sequenced from the same sample in a study of yellow fever vaccine responses in identical twins. One entry per CDR3 protein, called by TCRdb with MiXCR from the RT-PCR reads. The table records under 9,000 distinct CDR3 sequences, approximately 80% of them present only once. The input for sequencing was T cells from blood (PBMCs), unsorted or a sorted subset (not recorded which), taken before or after yellow fever vaccination (not recorded which). These receptors were collected from a woman younger than 35 who received the yellow fever vaccine.

This chain links TRBV2 with TRBJ2-7; D is ambiguous. The ends were cut back, 5 bases at V and 0 bases at J, with 5 bases in the middle. The CDR3 is 12 amino acids. Per the germline V gene, CDR1 is SNHLY and CDR2 is FYNNEI. As DNA, the CDR3 is TGTGCCAGCAGTATAGCCTCCTACGAGCAGTACTTC. Translation: CASSIASYEQYF.

The gene calls are TRBV5-1 and TRBJ1-4; D is perhaps TRBD1 (6 bases). The CDR3 totals 15 residues. Per germline, CDR1 SGHRS and CDR2 YFSETQ. The V gene lost 5 bases and the J gene lost 2 bases, with 13 bases spanning the gap. For the CDR3, the DNA is TGCGCCAGCAGGGTTGAGGGGGTCACTAATGAAAAACTGTTTTTT. Residues: CASRVEGVTNEKLFF.